The T cell receptor beta chain under discussion was sequenced for a study of a mutant IDH1 vaccine in newly diagnosed glioma. The overall study: Before enrollment, the patients had been treated with radiotherapy alone, temozolomide alone, or both together. Most of them had received both. Study results and limitations: There seemed to be no relation between pseudoprogression and changes in top peripheral T cell clonotypes. Researchers report vaccine-induced immune responses in 80% to 95% of patients.

Time point here: baseline, week 1 (first vaccination visit). Treatment noted: pre-vaccination baseline after standard-of-care therapy. There were new WHO grade 3 or 4 astrocytomas in the donors, and these were IDH1-mutant and ATRX-lost. Produced via immunoSEQ multiplex PCR; TCRdb's table is partial and in-frame only. The sample shows some 15,000 clones, around 91% of them seen only once. The CDR3 consists of 15 residues. Germline V gene lookup returns CDR1 SEHNR and CDR2 FQNEAQ (reference sequence). J was trimmed by 7 bases and V by 5 bases; bases with no gene match: 10. As regards this clone: Its antigen is still unknown.

V gene TRBV7-9 combines with J gene TRBJ2-2, with 7 bases lining up with TRBD2. The TCR originated in a woman aged 40-49 years with glioma. Some clones in this sample may be carry-over from other donors' samples. The specimen comprised PBMCs, sampled from a glioma patient treated with radiotherapy, temozolomide or both. This CDR3 is CASSTWGGESGELFF. The CDR3 region has the DNA TGTGCCAGCAGCACCTGGGGGGGTGAGAGCGGGGAGCTGTTTTTT.